Listed below are T cell receptor beta chains from one sample, sequenced in a study of blood T cell repertoires in COVID-19. Profiled with immunoSEQ multiplex PCR; TCRdb holds only in-frame clones, not every one. The sample lists about 120,000 clones, approximately 90% occurring once. What was sequenced was peripheral blood. The source of these receptors is a man between 35 and 55 years old with acute or convalescent COVID-19. Both conserved end residues are trimmed from each CDR3. D genes are given only for firm matches. Size is stated for part of the rows, as once, few or many counts, or as a class when the clone is expanded.

TRBV10-1 | - | - | ASSGQMNTEAF
TRBV29-1 | - | few | SVEAFDSSGNTIY
TRBV7-2 | TRBD1 | - | ASSSRGLGANVLT
TRBV7-9 | TRBD2 | - | ASSSRLAGEEDTQY
TRBV14 | - | - | ASSQDLGGFNEKLF
TRBV11-2 | - | - | ASSLASSGELF
TRBV5-4 | - | - | ASSFTGKVNQPQH
TRBV11-2 | TRBD1 | - | ASSLDRTGGPYT
TRBV3-1/TRBV3-2 | TRBD1 | - | ASSQGQKAGNTIY
TRBV12-5 | - | - | ASGAPGGNTIY
TRBV19 | - | once | ASSVRGGNSPLH
TRBV7-6 | - | few | ASSSGAGANVLT
TRBV9 | TRBD1 | - | ASSKQGDTEAF
TRBV9 | TRBD1 | - | ASSVFAFGDRAGNEQF
TRBV7-8 | - | - | ASRQVRASEAF
TRBV11-3 | TRBD2 | - | ASSSSSGSHNEQF